This TCR beta chain was sequenced in a study of cytomegalovirus exposure and HLA in healthy donors. About the study: Within the Caucasian-associated ancestry cluster were roughly 82% of the roughly 380 genotyped donors. General study findings and limits: Many donors carried some public TCRs, although rarity characterized most TCR sequences.

Turning to this clone: Antigen: not known.

The ends were cut back, 4 bases at V and 5 bases at J, with 15 bases in the middle. CDR1 and CDR2 (germline): SGHRS, YFSETQ. CDR3 length: 14 amino acids. The PCR used 60 Vbeta and 13 Jbeta primers. TCRdb keeps only in-frame clones here, not all; method: immunoSEQ multiplex PCR. The sample lists some 84,000 clones, about three quarters occurring once. Sequencing input: PBMCs. The sequence was collected from a boy aged 10-17 years in good health and CMV-seronegative. The chain is built from TRBV5-1 and TRBJ1-2, with D possibly being TRBD1 (6 bases). The CDR3 spells CASSPRGGPYGYTF. The CDR3 nucleotides are TGCGCCAGCAGCCCCAGGGGCGGGCCTTATGGCTACACCTTC.